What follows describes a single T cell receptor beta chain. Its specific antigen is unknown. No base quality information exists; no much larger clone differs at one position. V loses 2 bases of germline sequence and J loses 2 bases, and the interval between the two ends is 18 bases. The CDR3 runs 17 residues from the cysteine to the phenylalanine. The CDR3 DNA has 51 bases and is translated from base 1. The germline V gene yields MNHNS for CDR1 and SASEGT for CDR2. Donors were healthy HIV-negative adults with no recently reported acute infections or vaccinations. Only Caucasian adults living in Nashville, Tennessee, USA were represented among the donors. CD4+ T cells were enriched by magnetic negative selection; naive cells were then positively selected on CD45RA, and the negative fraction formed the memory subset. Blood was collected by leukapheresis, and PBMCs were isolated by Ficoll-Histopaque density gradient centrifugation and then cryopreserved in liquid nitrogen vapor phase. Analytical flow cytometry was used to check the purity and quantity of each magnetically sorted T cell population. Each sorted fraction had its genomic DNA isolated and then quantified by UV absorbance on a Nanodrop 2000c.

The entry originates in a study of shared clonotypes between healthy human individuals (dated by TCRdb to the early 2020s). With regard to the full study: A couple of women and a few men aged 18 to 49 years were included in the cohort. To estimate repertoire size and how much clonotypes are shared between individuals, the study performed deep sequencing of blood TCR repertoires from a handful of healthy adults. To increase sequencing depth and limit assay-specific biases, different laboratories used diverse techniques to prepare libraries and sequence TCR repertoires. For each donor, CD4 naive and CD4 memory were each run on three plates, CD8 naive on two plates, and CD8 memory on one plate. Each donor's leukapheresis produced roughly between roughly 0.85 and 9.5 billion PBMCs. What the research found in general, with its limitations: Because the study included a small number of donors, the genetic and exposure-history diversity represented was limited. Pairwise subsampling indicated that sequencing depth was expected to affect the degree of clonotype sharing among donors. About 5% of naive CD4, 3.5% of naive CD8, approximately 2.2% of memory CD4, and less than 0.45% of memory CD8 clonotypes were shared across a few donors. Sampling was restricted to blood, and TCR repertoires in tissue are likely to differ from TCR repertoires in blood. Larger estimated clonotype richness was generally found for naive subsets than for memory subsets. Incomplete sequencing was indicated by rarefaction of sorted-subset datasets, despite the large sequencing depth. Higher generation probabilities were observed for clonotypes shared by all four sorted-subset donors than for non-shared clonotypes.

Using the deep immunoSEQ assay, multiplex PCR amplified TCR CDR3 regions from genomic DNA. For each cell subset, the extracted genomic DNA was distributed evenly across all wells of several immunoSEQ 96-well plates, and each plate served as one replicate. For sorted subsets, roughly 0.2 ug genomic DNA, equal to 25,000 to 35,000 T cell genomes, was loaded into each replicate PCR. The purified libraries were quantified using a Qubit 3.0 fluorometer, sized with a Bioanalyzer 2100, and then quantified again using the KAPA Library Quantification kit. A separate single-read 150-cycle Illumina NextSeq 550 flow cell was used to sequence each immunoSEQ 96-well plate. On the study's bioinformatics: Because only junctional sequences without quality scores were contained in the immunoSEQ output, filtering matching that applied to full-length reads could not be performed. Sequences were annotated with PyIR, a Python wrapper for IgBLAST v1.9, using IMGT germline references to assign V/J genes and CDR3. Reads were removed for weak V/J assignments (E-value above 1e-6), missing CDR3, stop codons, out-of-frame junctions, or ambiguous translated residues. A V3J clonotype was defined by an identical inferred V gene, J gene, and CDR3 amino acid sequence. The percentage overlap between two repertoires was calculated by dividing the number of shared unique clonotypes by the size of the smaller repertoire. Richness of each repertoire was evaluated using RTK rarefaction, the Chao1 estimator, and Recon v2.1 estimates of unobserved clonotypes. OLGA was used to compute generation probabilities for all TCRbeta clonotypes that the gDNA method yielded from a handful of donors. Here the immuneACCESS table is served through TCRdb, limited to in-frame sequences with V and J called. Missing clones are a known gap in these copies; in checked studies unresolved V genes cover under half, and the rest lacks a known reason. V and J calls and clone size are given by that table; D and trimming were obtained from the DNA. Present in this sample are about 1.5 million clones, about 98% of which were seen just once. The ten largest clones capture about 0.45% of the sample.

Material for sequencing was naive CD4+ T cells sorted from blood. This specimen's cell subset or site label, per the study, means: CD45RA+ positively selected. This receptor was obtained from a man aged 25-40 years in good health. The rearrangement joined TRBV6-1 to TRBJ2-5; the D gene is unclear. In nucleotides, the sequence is TGTGCCAGCAGTGAACCCCGTGGAGTAGCAGGTCAAGAGACCCAGTACTTC. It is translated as CASSEPRGVAGQETQYF.